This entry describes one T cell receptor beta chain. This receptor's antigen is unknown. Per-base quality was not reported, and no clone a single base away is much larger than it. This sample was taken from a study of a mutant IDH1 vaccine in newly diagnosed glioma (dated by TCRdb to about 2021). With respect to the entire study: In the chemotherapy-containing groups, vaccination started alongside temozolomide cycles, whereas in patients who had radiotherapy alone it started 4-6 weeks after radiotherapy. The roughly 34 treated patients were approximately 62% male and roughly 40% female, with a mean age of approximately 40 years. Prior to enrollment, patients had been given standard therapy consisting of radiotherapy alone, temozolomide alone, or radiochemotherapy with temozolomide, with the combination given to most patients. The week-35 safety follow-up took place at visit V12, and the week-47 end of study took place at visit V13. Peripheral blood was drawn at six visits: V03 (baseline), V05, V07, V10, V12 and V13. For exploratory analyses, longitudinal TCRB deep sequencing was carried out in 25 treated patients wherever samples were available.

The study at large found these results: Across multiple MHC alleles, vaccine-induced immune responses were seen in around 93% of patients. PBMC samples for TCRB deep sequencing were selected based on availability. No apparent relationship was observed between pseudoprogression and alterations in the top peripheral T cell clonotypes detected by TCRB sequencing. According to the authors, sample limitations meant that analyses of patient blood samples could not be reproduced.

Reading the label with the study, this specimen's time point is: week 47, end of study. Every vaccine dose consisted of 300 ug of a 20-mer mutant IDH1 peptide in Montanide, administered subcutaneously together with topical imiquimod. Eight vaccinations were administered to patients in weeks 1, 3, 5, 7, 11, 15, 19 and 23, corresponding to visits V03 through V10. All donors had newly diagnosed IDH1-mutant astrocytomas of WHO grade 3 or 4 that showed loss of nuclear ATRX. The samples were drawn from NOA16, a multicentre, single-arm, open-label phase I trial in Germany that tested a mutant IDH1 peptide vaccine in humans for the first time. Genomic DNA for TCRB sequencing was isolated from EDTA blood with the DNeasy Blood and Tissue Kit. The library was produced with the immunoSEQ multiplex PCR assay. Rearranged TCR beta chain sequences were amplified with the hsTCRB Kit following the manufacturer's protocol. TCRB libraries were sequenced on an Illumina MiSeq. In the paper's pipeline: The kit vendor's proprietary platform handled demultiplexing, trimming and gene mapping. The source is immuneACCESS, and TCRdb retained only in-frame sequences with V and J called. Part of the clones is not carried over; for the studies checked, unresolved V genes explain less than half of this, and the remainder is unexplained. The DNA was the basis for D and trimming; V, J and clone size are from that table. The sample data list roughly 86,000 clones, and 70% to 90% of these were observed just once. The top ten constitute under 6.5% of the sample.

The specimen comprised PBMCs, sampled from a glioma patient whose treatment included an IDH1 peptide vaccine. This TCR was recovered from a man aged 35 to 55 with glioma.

The CDR3 protein sequence reads: CASSFHGTGGYSNQPQHF. The DNA is TGTGCCAGCAGCTTCCACGGGACAGGGGGATATAGCAATCAGCCCCAGCATTTT. The chain couples TRBV5-8 to TRBJ1-5; 11 nucleotides in the junction match TRBD1. V is trimmed back by 2 bases and J by 0 bases, and the junction contains 7 bases that no gene match accounts for. The CDR3 has 18 amino acids, counting the end cysteine and phenylalanine. The read is trimmed to its CDR3 DNA, 54 bases read in frame from base 1. The germline V gene specifies SGHTS as CDR1 and YDEGEE as CDR2.